Many counts were recorded for the clone carrying this T cell receptor beta chain. Its target is not known. This sample's time point: persistent/refractory GD, antithyroid drugs over 5 years with positive TRAb. The TCR library was made from RNA that had been extracted from PBMCs in TRIzol. To make TCR beta libraries, researchers used iRepertoire HTBI primers and Arm-PCR of CDR3 regions. Using its own MiXCR run on the multiplex PCR reads, TCRdb lists one record per CDR3 protein. The sample gives fewer than 450,000 distinct CDR3 sequences, around 21% of which show up once; roughly 20% is in the top ten. The data derive from a study of regulatory T cells in long-lasting Graves disease. Regarding the study as a whole: Researchers examined only peripheral blood and not thyroid tissue. TRBV28, TRBJ1-2 and TRBJ2-5 were favored in persistent disease. Less diverse TCR repertoires were seen in persistent Graves' patients than in newly diagnosed ones.

The CDR3 runs to 17 residues. Germline trimming cut 2 bases from V and 1 base from J; bases unmatched to any gene: 10. The germline V gene has CDR1 MNHEY and CDR2 SMNVEV (reference sequence). Material: peripheral blood mononuclear cells (PBMCs), obtained when the disease was refractory, from a patient treated with antithyroid drugs. The rearrangement joins TRBV27 to TRBJ1-1; 7 bases are shared with TRBD1. The sequence derives from a female donor with Graves disease. CDR3 residues: CASSLRPPRQGNTEAFF. CDR3 coding DNA: TGTGCCAGCAGTTTAAGGCCCCCCCGACAGGGGAACACTGAAGCTTTCTTT.